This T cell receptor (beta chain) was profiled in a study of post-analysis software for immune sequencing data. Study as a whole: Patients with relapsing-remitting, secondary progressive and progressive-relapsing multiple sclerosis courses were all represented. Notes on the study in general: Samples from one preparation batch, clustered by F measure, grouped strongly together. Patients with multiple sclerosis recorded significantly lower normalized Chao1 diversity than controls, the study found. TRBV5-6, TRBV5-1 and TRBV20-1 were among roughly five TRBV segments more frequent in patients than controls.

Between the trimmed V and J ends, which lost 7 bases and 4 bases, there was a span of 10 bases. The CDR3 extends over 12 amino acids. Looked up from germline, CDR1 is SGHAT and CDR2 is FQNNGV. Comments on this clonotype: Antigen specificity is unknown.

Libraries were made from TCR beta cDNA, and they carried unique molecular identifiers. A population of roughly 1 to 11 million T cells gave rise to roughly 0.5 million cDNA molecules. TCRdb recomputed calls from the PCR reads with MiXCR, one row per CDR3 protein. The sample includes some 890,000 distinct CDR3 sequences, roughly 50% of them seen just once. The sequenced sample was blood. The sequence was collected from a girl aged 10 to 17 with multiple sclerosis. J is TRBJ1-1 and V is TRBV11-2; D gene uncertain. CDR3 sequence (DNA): TGTGCCAGCATTAGCGTCGGCACTGAAGCTTTCTTT. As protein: CASISVGTEAFF. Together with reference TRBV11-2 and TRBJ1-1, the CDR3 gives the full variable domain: EAGVAQSPRYKIIEKRQSVAFWCNPISGHATLYWYQQILGQGPKLLIQFQNNGVVDDSQLPKDRFSAERLKGVDSTLKIQPAKLEDSAVYLCASISVGTEAFFGQGTRLTVV.